The 21 T cell receptor beta chains reported below all come from one sample, sequenced in a study of naive and memory T cell subsets. General study points: Especially in CD8 cells, naive repertoires contained a few larger clonotypes, possibly CD45RA-re-expressing memory cells.

Two oligonucleotides, mixed equimolar, formed the beta constant-region primer covering TRBC1 and TRBC2. Four rounds of PCR amplified the ligated cDNA using nested alpha and beta constant-region primers plus SP2. A single record per CDR3 protein comes from TCRdb applying MiXCR to the UMI-ligation and nested PCR reads. The profile shows 90,000 to 120,000 distinct CDR3 sequences, about 15% of them singletons. Their recognized antigens are unknown. The sequenced sample was naive CD8+ T cells from blood. These receptors were obtained from a human donor in good health.

This clonotype was seen only a few times. The chain is built from TRBV4-2 and TRBJ2-5; 7 positions agree with TRBD2. J gave up 9 bases and V 0 bases, and 10 bases lay outside the gene matches. Germline CDR1 LGHNA, CDR2 YNFKEQ. This CDR3 has 15 residues. The CDR3 sequence: CASSQDLSGGGPQYF. In DNA form, the CDR3 reads TGTGCCAGCAGCCAAGATCTTAGTGGGGGAGGGCCCCAGTACTTC.

This clonotype was counted a few times. The gene calls are TRBV4-3 and TRBJ1-1, with a possible D match to TRBD1 (5 bases). Trimming removed 0 bases from V and 2 bases from J, with 7 bases in between. Germline V gene lookup returns CDR1 LGHNA and CDR2 YSLEER. CDR3 length equals 14 residues. CDR3 amino acids: CASSQEGANTEAFF. The CDR3 region has the DNA TGCGCCAGCAGCCAAGAAGGGGCCAACACTGAAGCTTTCTTT.

This clonotype has more than one count but fewer than ten. This chain connects TRBV14 to TRBJ2-7; TRBD2 aligns across 10 bases. Trimming cost V 0 bases and J 7 bases; bases outside gene matches: 15. The CDR3 runs 18 residues. Germline CDR1 and CDR2: SGHDN and FVKESK. The CDR3 DNA sequence: TGTGCCAGCAGCCAAGATTATACCGGGACTAGCGCGACAGATGAGCAGTACTTC. It codes for CASSQDYTGTSATDEQYF. Using reference TRBV14 and TRBJ2-7 for the parts outside the CDR3, the full variable domain is EAGVTQFPSHSVIEKGQTVTLRCDPISGHDNLYWYRRVMGKEIKFLLHFVKESKQDESGMPNNRFLAERTGGTYSTLKVQPAELEDSGVYFCASSQDYTGTSATDEQYFGPGTRLTVT.

V and J are TRBV12-3 or TRBV12-4 and TRBJ2-3, with a possible D match to TRBD1 (5 bases). The V and J ends lost 7 bases and 5 bases respectively, with 22 bases between them. The CDR3 is 16 amino acids. CDR3 sequence: CASTPLGTGLRDTQYF. DNA of the CDR3: TGTGCCAGCACCCCCCTGGGAACAGGTTTAAGAGATACGCAGTATTTT.

This clonotype was detected many times. The CDR3 nucleotides read TGTGCCAGCAACCTGAAATCTGATGACAGGCGCCACTATGGCTACACCTTC. Translated: CASNLKSDDRRHYGYTF. The chain employs TRBV28 and TRBJ1-2, with D perhaps TRBD1 (6 bases). Germline values: CDR1 MDHEN, CDR2 SYDVKM. Deletions cut 7 bases from V and 3 bases from J, with 24 bases between. The length of the CDR3 is 17 residues.

This clonotype was observed at least ten times. This rearrangement joins TRBV4-2 to TRBJ2-7; 10 positions match TRBD2. The CDR3 runs 16 residues. Trimming took 2 bases from V and 0 from J; bases not matched to a gene: 4. Germline V gives CDR1 LGHNA, CDR2 YNFKEQ. CDR3 coding DNA: TGTGCCAGCAGCCAACCTGGGACTAGCGCCTCCTACGAGCAGTACTTC. Protein sequence: CASSQPGTSASYEQYF.

The chain joins TRBV28 to TRBJ2-1, with D possibly matching TRBD2 (6 bases). The CDR3 extends over 16 amino acids. The V and J ends lost 3 bases and 7 bases respectively, with 19 bases between them. The germline V gene encodes CDR1 MDHEN and CDR2 SYDVKM. For the CDR3, the DNA is TGTGCCAGCAGTTTTTCACCCGGGCCCGGAGGGAATGAGCAGTTCTTC. Residues: CASSFSPGPGGNEQFF.

This clonotype was seen a few times. V usage is TRBV12-3 or TRBV12-4 and J usage is TRBJ1-6; TRBD1 aligns across 8 bases. This CDR3 has 16 amino acids. Unmatched junction bases numbered 4, after V lost 6 bases and J lost 0 bases. The CDR3 DNA reads TGTGCCAGCAGGAGGACAGGGCACTCCTATAATTCACCCCTCCACTTT. Encoded protein: CASRRTGHSYNSPLHF.

At least ten counts were recorded for this clonotype. This chain links TRBV5-1 with TRBJ2-7; TRBD2 matches at 7 bases. The CDR3 covers 18 residues. The germline gives CDR1 SGHRS, CDR2 YFSETQ. V was pared by 0 bases and J by 3 bases, with 15 bases of the junction left unmatched. The CDR3 sequence is CASSLVALKRGSHYEQYF. The CDR3 DNA follows: TGCGCCAGCAGCTTGGTAGCTCTTAAGCGGGGCTCCCACTACGAGCAGTACTTC.

Points on this clonotype: This could be a read error, since a much larger clone is one nucleotide away. The chain carries TRBV7-6 and TRBJ2-1; D gene unclear. The CDR3 has 12 amino acids. Germline CDR1 SGHVS, CDR2 FNYEAQ. CDR3 nucleotides: TGTGCCAGCAGCGGACCAGGCGGTGAGCGGTTCTTC. This gives the protein CASSGPGGERFF.

There are a few counts of this clonotype. This sequence joins TRBV11-2 and TRBJ1-1; D not certain. The germline gives CDR1 SGHAT, CDR2 FQNNGV. The CDR3 covers 13 residues. V gave up 8 bases and J gave up 1 base, with 11 bases separating them. The CDR3 bases are TGTGCCAGCGGAAAAGAGGGGAACACTGAAGCTTTCTTT. Translation gives CASGKEGNTEAFF.

This clonotype appeared a few times. The chain links TRBV12-3 or TRBV12-4 to TRBJ1-5, with D uncertain. V was shortened by 5 bases and J by 7 bases, with 18 bases between the two germline ends. CDR3 length equals 15 residues. The DNA of the CDR3 is TGTGCCAGCAGTCCCAGCGGGGTTAGAGGGCAGCCCCAGCATTTT. It yields the protein CASSPSGVRGQPQHF.

Comments on this clonotype: A much larger clone differs by one base, so this may be a read error. The DNA for the CDR3 is TGTGCCAGCAGCCAAGTTCCAGGTCCGGGCAGCGATCAGCCCCAGCATTTT. It encodes CASSQVPGPGSDQPQHF. J is TRBJ1-5 and V is TRBV4-2; D not resolved. Trimming cost V 1 base and J 5 bases, with 18 bases left between them. From germline, CDR1 is LGHNA and CDR2 YNFKEQ. The CDR3 contains 17 residues.

This clonotype was counted between two and nine times. The chain uses TRBV10-3 and TRBJ2-7; no clear D. The CDR3 runs to 12 residues. V was clipped by 10 bases and J by 6 bases, with 16 bases between them. Germline loops: CDR1 ENHRY, CDR2 SYGVKD. The CDR3 sequence is CATKGTAPEQYF. As DNA, the CDR3 is TGTGCCACTAAAGGAACAGCCCCCGAGCAGTACTTC.

This clonotype was detected a few times. The J gene is TRBJ1-2, the V gene TRBV12-3 or TRBV12-4; tentatively, D is TRBD1 (5 bases). The CDR3 covers 15 residues. V lost 6 bases, J lost 1 base, and 15 bases lay in between. CDR3 DNA sequence: TGTGCCAGCAGGTCGGGACGGAGGATTAACTATGGCTACACCTTC. Translated, it gives CASRSGRRINYGYTF.

This clonotype showed up just a few times. The chain couples TRBV9 to TRBJ2-2; D is uncertain. Germline CDR1 and CDR2: SGDLS and YYNGEE. V was pared by 0 bases and J by 6 bases, with 0 bases between. The CDR3 is 11 residues long. The CDR3 DNA reads as TGTGCCAGCAGCGTAGCCGGGGAGCTGTTTTTT. Protein: CASSVAGELFF.

This chain links TRBV7-6 with TRBJ2-1, with D possibly TRBD2 on 5 matching bases. Germline V lookup: CDR1 SGHVS, CDR2 FNYEAQ. The CDR3 runs to 15 residues. The V and J ends lost 1 base and 3 bases respectively, with 10 bases between them. The CDR3 DNA is TGTGCCAGCAGCTTAGTGAGCGGAGTCTACAATGAGCAGTTCTTC. This translates into CASSLVSGVYNEQFF.

The rearrangement joins TRBV6-1 to TRBJ1-2; D uncertain. Germline assignment: CDR1 MNHNS and CDR2 SASEGT. The V and J ends lost 4 bases and 3 bases respectively, with 12 bases between them. The CDR3 is made up of 14 amino acids. The CDR3 sequence: CASSVVGFDYGYTF. Here the CDR3 DNA reads TGTGCCAGCAGTGTGGTAGGGTTTGACTATGGCTACACCTTC.

This clonotype was seen repeatedly, ten times or more. The chain combines TRBV19 with TRBJ2-5; D is unresolved. In germline, CDR1 is LNHDA, CDR2 SQIVND (reference sequence). Between the trimmed V and J ends, which lost 6 bases and 4 bases, there was a span of 6 bases. This CDR3 contains 11 residues. In nucleotides, the CDR3 is TGTGCCAGTAGACAAGGAGAGACCCAGTACTTC. This sequence encodes CASRQGETQYF.

This rearrangement joins TRBV28 to TRBJ2-5; D call uncertain. V lost 8 bases and J 4 bases, leaving 11 bases between the germline ends. The length of the CDR3 is 12 residues. CDR1 and CDR2 from the germline V gene are MDHEN and SYDVKM. DNA for the CDR3: TGTGCCAGCGTGAGATGGGGAGAGACCCAGTACTTC. The encoded protein is CASVRWGETQYF.

The J gene is TRBJ2-1, the V gene TRBV12-3 or TRBV12-4, with D uncertain. Deletions cut 3 bases from V and 6 bases from J, with 6 bases between. This CDR3 contains 12 residues. The CDR3 sequence is CASSFVINEQFF. Here the CDR3 DNA reads TGTGCCAGCAGTTTTGTAATCAATGAGCAGTTCTTC.